Listed below are T cell receptor beta chains from one sample, sequenced in a study of OX40 agonist ivuxolimab in advanced cancers. Some clones are missing from TCRdb's copy, which holds only in-frame ones; the method was immunoSEQ multiplex PCR. The data contain 55,000 to 65,000 clones, around 86% of them singletons. Sequences were derived from CD4+ or CD8+ T cells sorted from blood, sampled in a trial of the OX40 agonist ivuxolimab. These receptors were taken from an adult with an advanced solid tumor such as melanoma, head and neck, liver or kidney cancer. CDR3s include the opening cysteine and the closing phenylalanine or tryptophan. A D gene is named only where the DNA matches it firmly. Rows give clone size only sometimes, using once, few, many, or a class for an expanded clone.

J	size	D	V	DNA	CDR3
TRBJ2-3	.	.	TRBV19	TGTGCCAGAATACAATATACGCAGTATTTT	CARIQYTQYF
TRBJ2-1	.	TRBD1	TRBV30	TGTGCCTGGGGCCTACAGGGGGCCTCCAATGAGCAGTTCTTC	CAWGLQGASNEQFF
TRBJ2-5	.	.	TRBV12-5	TGTGCTAGTGGTCGGTCACAAGAGACCCAGTACTTC	CASGRSQETQYF
TRBJ1-6	.	.	TRBV2	TGTGCCAGCAGTCGAGGGGCAGATAATTCACCCCTCCACTTT	CASSRGADNSPLHF
TRBJ1-1	once	.	TRBV6-6	TGTGCCAGCAGGCCCTCTAGGGGGTTAGCTTTCTTT	CASRPSRGLAFF
TRBJ1-2	few	.	TRBV15	TGTGCCACCAGCAGATCACGTAGTGACTATGGCTACACCTTC	CATSRSRSDYGYTF
TRBJ1-2	.	.	TRBV2	TGTGCCAGCAGTGAAGGTACGGACTATGGCTACACCTTC	CASSEGTDYGYTF
TRBJ1-2	.	.	TRBV7-2	TGTGCCAGCCGCCTGGGGAATAAGGGCTACACCTTC	CASRLGNKGYTF
TRBJ1-1	.	.	TRBV11-3	TGTGCCAGCAGCTTGAACACGGACACTGAAGCTTTCTTT	CASSLNTDTEAFF
TRBJ2-7	.	.	TRBV5-1	TGCGCCAGCAGCTTGGGGCAGGGCGTCAGCGAGCAGTACTTC	CASSLGQGVSEQYF
TRBJ1-3	once	.	TRBV4-2	TGTGCCAGCAGCCAAGTGGGGGTGGGAAACACCATATATTTT	CASSQVGVGNTIYF
TRBJ1-6	once	.	TRBV11-2	TGTGCCAGCAGCTTTCCATCCCTAGGAAATTCACCCCTCCACTTT	CASSFPSLGNSPLHF
TRBJ2-3	.	TRBD2	TRBV2	TGTGCCAGCAGAAATAGCGGGGGGGGCACAGATACGCAGTATTTT	CASRNSGGGTDTQYF
TRBJ1-2	.	.	TRBV11-2	TGTGCCAGCAGCTTAGGTCAGAATAACTATGGCTACACCTTC	CASSLGQNNYGYTF
TRBJ1-1	.	.	TRBV6-6	TGTGCCAGCAGTTATTCCCCGGAAGCAGAAGCTTTCTTT	CASSYSPEAEAFF
TRBJ1-3	.	.	TRBV29-1	TGCAGCGTTGGACGGGGGGCTGACACCATATATTTT	CSVGRGADTIYF
TRBJ1-1	.	.	TRBV7-9	TGTGCCAGCAGCTTAGAATCTGGTCTCGGGGATACTGAAGCTTTCTTT	CASSLESGLGDTEAFF
TRBJ1-3	once	.	TRBV10-3	TGTGCCACCCTCCTTAACTCTGGAAACACCATATATTTT	CATLLNSGNTIYF
TRBJ2-2	.	TRBD2	TRBV10-3	TGTGCCATCAGTGACCGGGAGGGCAGGGGCAAGGTCGGGGAGCTGTTTTTT	CAISDREGRGKVGELFF
TRBJ1-6	.	TRBD1	TRBV7-2	TGTGCCAGCAGCTCTAGACAGGGTAGGGATTCATCCCTCCACTTT	CASSSRQGRDSSLHF
TRBJ1-3	.	.	TRBV15	TGTGCCACCAGCAGAGACCCCGTTAGCTCTGGAAACACCATATATTTT	CATSRDPVSSGNTIYF
TRBJ1-5	.	.	TRBV18	TGTGCCAGCTCCCTCCGCCCCTATAGCAATCAGCCCCAGCATTTT	CASSLRPYSNQPQHF
TRBJ2-7	.	TRBD1	TRBV18	TGTGCCAGCTCACCGGCCAGGGACAGGGGACCTAACGAGCAGTACTTC	CASSPARDRGPNEQYF
TRBJ1-2	.	.	TRBV6-5	TGTGCCAGCGGGGGGGACCACTATGGCTACACCTTC	CASGGDHYGYTF
TRBJ1-3	.	.	TRBV5-1	TGCGCCAGCAGCTCCGGCGTGTCTGGAAACACCATATATTTT	CASSSGVSGNTIYF
TRBJ1-2	.	.	TRBV10-1	TGCGCCAGCAGTGTCCTTGGGCCTCTAGGGGACTATGGCTACACCTTC	CASSVLGPLGDYGYTF
TRBJ1-5	.	TRBD1	TRBV6-1	TGTGCCAGCGGGACAGAACTTAATAGCAATCAGCCCCAGCATTTT	CASGTELNSNQPQHF
TRBJ1-6	.	.	TRBV6-6	TGTGCCAGCACCCTGGGAAGAGGTTCACCCCTCCACTTT	CASTLGRGSPLHF
TRBJ2-6	.	.	TRBV5-1	TGCGCCAGCAGCTTGGAGGGAGAAGGTGGGGCCAACGTCCTGACTTTC	CASSLEGEGGANVLTF
TRBJ2-7	few	.	TRBV28	TGTGCCAGCAGTTTAGTCACCCCGGAGGAGCAGTACTTC	CASSLVTPEEQYF
TRBJ1-3	once	.	TRBV11-2	TGTGCCAGCAGCTTAAGAGGGGGCTCTGGAAACACCATATATTTT	CASSLRGGSGNTIYF
TRBJ1-2	medium-sized	.	TRBV27	TGTGCCAGTTGGGAGGGGAGTACCTCTAACTATGGCTACACCTTC	CASWEGSTSNYGYTF
TRBJ2-5	.	TRBD1	TRBV7-7	TGTGCTAGCAGCTTAGGGCCAGGGGGCCGTGAGACCCAGTACTTC	CASSLGPGGRETQYF
TRBJ1-2	.	.	TRBV6-5	TGTGCCAGCAGTTACGACCGGAATGGGTATGGCTACACCTTC	CASSYDRNGYGYTF
TRBJ2-2	.	TRBD1	TRBV7-3	TGTGCCAGCAGTCGGGACAGGGGGTCCGGGGAGCTGTTTTTT	CASSRDRGSGELFF
TRBJ2-3	once	.	TRBV30	TGTGCCTGGAATCAGGGGTTGACAGATACGCAGTATTTT	CAWNQGLTDTQYF
TRBJ2-5	.	.	TRBV7-9	TGTGCCAGCCGTGGGGAAGCAGGGGGGTACCAAGAGACCCAGTACTTC	CASRGEAGGYQETQYF
TRBJ2-7	.	.	TRBV15	TGTGCCACCAGCAGAGACCCGGGGTATTCCTACGAGCAGTACTTC	CATSRDPGYSYEQYF
TRBJ1-1	.	TRBD1	TRBV6-4	TGTGCCAGCGGACAGGATTCTAGCACTGAAGCTTTCTTT	CASGQDSSTEAFF
TRBJ2-3	once	.	TRBV7-9	TGTGCCAGCAGCCCCACAGGCGCCTGGGCCACAGATACGCAGTATTTT	CASSPTGAWATDTQYF
TRBJ2-4	.	.	TRBV7-9	TGTGCCAGCAGTCAGCAGGGGAAAAACATTCAGTACTTC	CASSQQGKNIQYF
TRBJ1-2	.	.	TRBV7-2	TGTGCCAGCAGCCCCGGCCTCTATGGCTACACCTTC	CASSPGLYGYTF
TRBJ2-1	.	.	TRBV15	TGTGCCACCAGCAGAGATCGTCTCAATGAGCAGTTCTTC	CATSRDRLNEQFF
TRBJ2-7	.	TRBD2	TRBV11-3	TGTGCCAGCAGCTTAGATGGGTCGGGAGGCTACGAGCAGTACTTC	CASSLDGSGGYEQYF
TRBJ1-5	once	TRBD1	TRBV18	TGTGCCAGGTCGACCCGGGACAGGGGAATATCAGGTAGCAATCAGCCCCAGCATTTT	CARSTRDRGISGSNQPQHF
TRBJ2-5	.	TRBD2	TRBV5-1	TGCGCCAGCAGCGTTCAATTAGCGGGGGGCACGGAGACCCAGTACTTC	CASSVQLAGGTETQYF
TRBJ2-7	.	.	TRBV7-2	TGTGCCAGCAGCTTGCTACGCTCCTACGAGCAGTACTTC	CASSLLRSYEQYF
TRBJ1-1	.	.	TRBV6-6	TGTGCCAGCAGTCTGGGACACCCGAACACTGAAGCTTTCTTT	CASSLGHPNTEAFF
TRBJ1-1	.	.	TRBV19	TGTGCCAGTAGCCCCTCAGGTTTAACTGAAGCTTTCTTT	CASSPSGLTEAFF